This T cell receptor (beta chain) comes out of a study of CD8 T cells in Susac syndrome. Reverse transcription of about 0.5 to 1 ug RNA used random hexamers. TCRdb re-called the immunoSEQ multiplex PCR reads with MiXCR, one entry per CDR3 protein. The sample holds approximately 190,000 distinct CDR3 sequences, approximately 96% seen once. Germline CDR1 and CDR2: DFQATT and SNEGSKA (reference sequence). The CDR3 contains 12 residues. Trimming pared 0 bases from V and 6 bases from J, leaving 7 bases between. This receptor was identified in a human donor with Susac syndrome. The chain has TRBV20-1 and TRBJ2-3; no firm D call. The sequenced sample was CD4+ T cells from PBMCs. The CDR3 DNA follows: TGCAGTGCTAGAGATCTAGGGGATACGCAGTATTTT. This translates into CSARDLGDTQYF.